What follows describes a single TCR beta chain. The sample has other DNA sequences that encode this CDR3 too. The data originate from a study of OX40 agonist ivuxolimab in advanced cancers. Here immunoSEQ multiplex PCR was the method, and the copy in TCRdb shows in-frame clones only, minus some. The table records around 100,000 clones, almost 90% of them present only once. Germline CDR1 and CDR2: SEHNR and FQNEAQ (reference sequence). This CDR3 region has 14 residues. The V segment lost 3 bases and the J segment 1 base; nucleotides outside the gene matches: 1. The chain links TRBV7-9 to TRBJ2-7; TRBD1 matches 9 bases. This TCR derives from an adult with an advanced solid tumor such as melanoma, head and neck, liver or kidney cancer. Sequenced material: CD4+ or CD8+ T cells sorted from blood, taken in a trial of the OX40 agonist ivuxolimab. The chain's CDR3 is CASSLGTGSYEQYF. CDR3 coding DNA: TGTGCCAGCAGCTTGGGGACAGGGTCCTACGAGCAGTACTTC.